This passage covers 18 T cell receptor beta chains from one sample sequenced in a study of blood T cell repertoires in COVID-19. The protocol was immunoSEQ multiplex PCR, while the TCRdb copy is restricted to in-frame clones and leaves out a portion. The sample includes 130,000 to 150,000 clones, 80% of them seen just once. The sequenced sample consisted of peripheral blood. The receptors here all came from a man in his 70s who had recovered from COVID-19.

This clone has just a few counts. The gene calls are TRBV7-9 and TRBJ2-3; a possible D gene is TRBD2 (5 bases). Germline assignment: CDR1 SEHNR and CDR2 FQNEAQ (reference sequence). V was pared by 6 bases and J by 2 bases, with 12 bases between. CDR3 size: 14 residues. CDR3: CASRTDYLTDTQYF. The DNA for the CDR3 is TGTGCCAGCAGAACTGACTATCTCACAGATACGCAGTATTTT.

This clone appeared once. The rearrangement joins TRBV9 to TRBJ1-6, with D perhaps TRBD1 (6 bases). CDR3 length: 17 amino acids. Germline-derived CDR1 and CDR2 are SGDLS and YYNGEE. Trimming took off 0 bases at V and 3 bases at J, with 13 bases between the two ends. In DNA form, the CDR3 reads TGTGCCAGCAGCGTAGAAGCAGGGGTCCTCTATAATTCACCCCTCCACTTT. It yields the protein CASSVEAGVLYNSPLHF.

This clone was seen a few times. The gene calls are TRBV5-1 and TRBJ1-2; 7 bases agree with TRBD1. The CDR3 extends over 14 amino acids. V lost 7 bases and J lost 5; bases outside the gene matches: 11. CDR1 and CDR2 (germline): SGHRS, YFSETQ. The CDR3 nucleotides are TGCGCCAGCCGAGAGGGGGCGTCCGTGTATGGCTACACCTTC. Translation gives CASREGASVYGYTF.

The CDR3 loop is CASRRGTRDNYGYTF. CDR3 bases: TGTGCCAGCAGAAGGGGAACGAGAGACAACTATGGCTACACCTTC. The gene calls are TRBV27 and TRBJ1-2, with D perhaps TRBD1 (5 bases). Trimming left V 6 bases short and J 2 bases short, with 16 bases between. CDR3 size: 15 residues. Per germline, CDR1 MNHEY and CDR2 SMNVEV (reference sequence).

This chain joins TRBV5-1 and TRBJ2-2, with D tentatively TRBD1 (6 bases). The CDR3 covers 13 residues. CDR1 and CDR2 from the germline V gene are SGHRS and YFSETQ. Trimming removed 4 bases from V and 5 bases from J, with 9 bases in between. The CDR3 is CASSGTLTGELFF. CDR3 DNA sequence: TGCGCCAGCAGCGGGACACTTACCGGGGAGCTGTTTTTT. The variable domain in full, completed from reference TRBV5-1 and TRBJ2-2, reads KAGVTQTPRYLIKTRGQQVTLSCSPISGHRSVSWYQQTPGQGLQFLFEYFSETQRNKGNFPGRFSGRQFSNSRSEMNVSTLELGDSALYLCASSGTLTGELFFGEGSRLTVL.

The chain uses TRBV6-5 and TRBJ2-5; 8 positions agree with TRBD2. Trimming removed 0 bases from V and 4 bases from J; junction bases left unmatched: 1. Germline V gives CDR1 MNHEY, CDR2 SVGAGI. The CDR3 covers 14 residues. This chain's CDR3 is CASSYSGLGETQYF. The DNA for the CDR3 is TGTGCCAGCAGTTACTCGGGACTAGGAGAGACCCAGTACTTC.

This clone was picked up a small number of times. This chain joins TRBV5-4 and TRBJ2-1, with a tentative D call TRBD2 (5 bases). This CDR3 comprises 14 residues. Germline CDR1 is SGHNT and CDR2 is YYREEE (reference sequence). V lost 5 bases, J lost 5 bases, and 14 bases lay in between. The CDR3 nucleotides are TGTGCCAGCAGTTTCGGGCTAGCCGACAATGAGCAGTTCTTC. This sequence encodes CASSFGLADNEQFF. Filled out from reference TRBV5-4 and TRBJ2-1, the complete variable domain reads ETGVTQSPTHLIKTRGQQVTLRCSSQSGHNTVSWYQQALGQGPQFIFQYYREEENGRGNFPPRFSGLQFPNYSSELNVNALELDDSALYLCASSFGLADNEQFFGPGTRLTVL.

J is TRBJ2-3 and V is TRBV3-1 (or the pseudogene TRBV3-2), with TRBD2 identical over 7 bases. Germline V gene lookup returns CDR1 LGHDT and CDR2 YNNKEL (reference sequence). Trimming cost V 5 bases and J 3 bases; bases outside gene matches: 8. CDR3 size: 15 residues. The CDR3 sequence: CASSSLLAVTDTQYF. CDR3 nucleotides: TGTGCCAGCAGCTCCCTCCTAGCGGTAACAGATACGCAGTATTTT.

This clone was recorded only once. The rearrangement joins TRBV15 to TRBJ2-1, with 9 bases fitting TRBD2. The CDR3 spans 16 residues. Germline V CDR1 and CDR2: LNHNV, YYDKDF (reference sequence). After removal of 6 bases from V and 7 bases from J, the junction contained 13 bases not matched to a gene. The CDR3 here is CATRSIAGAGWNEQFF. The DNA for the CDR3 is TGTGCCACCAGGAGTATAGCGGGAGCCGGGTGGAATGAGCAGTTCTTC.

V is TRBV5-1 and J is TRBJ1-4; tentative D call: TRBD1 (6 bases). This CDR3 has 15 residues. Trimming removed 4 bases at V and 4 bases at J, with 14 bases between. Per the germline V gene, CDR1 is SGHRS and CDR2 is YFSETQ. The CDR3 protein is CASSPGTTFNEKLFF. The CDR3 bases are TGCGCCAGCAGCCCGGGGACAACGTTTAATGAAAAACTGTTTTTT.

The chain joins TRBV7-8 to TRBJ1-4, with 8 bases lining up with TRBD1. Germline loops: CDR1 SGHVS, CDR2 FQNEAQ. V lost 10 bases to trimming and J lost 7 bases; unmatched junction nucleotides: 5. The CDR3 has 12 amino acids. This chain's CDR3 is CATQGAREKLFF. The CDR3 DNA reads as TGTGCCACCCAGGGGGCTCGTGAAAAACTGTTTTTT.

The CDR3 sequence is CASSIRGYNEKLFF. As DNA, the CDR3 is TGTGCCAGTAGTATCAGGGGCTATAATGAAAAACTGTTTTTT. This sequence joins TRBV19 and TRBJ1-4; weak D call: TRBD1 (6 bases). Germline V gene lookup returns CDR1 LNHDA and CDR2 SQIVND (reference sequence). CDR3 size: 14 residues. Trimming stripped 3 bases from V and 4 bases from J, with 9 bases between.

This chain links TRBV5-1 with TRBJ2-5, with TRBD1 as a possible D gene (6 bases). The CDR3 consists of 14 residues. Trimming took 2 bases from V and 1 from J, leaving 9 bases between them. CDR1 and CDR2 from the germline V gene are SGHRS and YFSETQ. CDR3 in DNA: TGCGCCAGCAGCTTACAGGGCCGCCAAGAGACCCAGTACTTC. Protein product: CASSLQGRQETQYF.

V is TRBV7-3 and J is TRBJ2-2, with 7 bases lining up with TRBD1. The CDR3 is 14 amino acids. Losses at the gene ends were 5 bases for V and 6 bases for J; bases not matched to a gene: 6. Germline V lookup: CDR1 SGHTA, CDR2 FQGTGA. CDR3 nucleotides: TGTGCCAGCAGCGCCAAGCAGGGGGCCGGGGAGCTGTTTTTT. Protein sequence: CASSAKQGAGELFF.

The chain joins TRBV30 to TRBJ1-2, with a possible D match to TRBD1 (6 bases). V gave up 0 bases and J gave up 2 bases, with 13 bases separating them. Germline CDR1 is GTSNPN and CDR2 is SVGIG (reference sequence). The CDR3 extends over 15 amino acids. CDR3 bases: TGTGCCTGGAGTGTACTAGGGGGGGCGAACTATGGCTACACCTTC. It specifies CAWSVLGGANYGYTF.

This clone was found a few times. This sequence joins TRBV4-1 and TRBJ2-2; TRBD1 might be the D (6 bases). Germline assignment: CDR1 MGHRA and CDR2 YSYEKL. V was pared by 2 bases and J by 4 bases, with 11 bases between. This CDR3 comprises 15 residues. CDR3 in amino acids: CASSQSDRSTGELFF. The CDR3 DNA reads TGCGCCAGCAGCCAATCCGACAGGAGCACCGGGGAGCTGTTTTTT.

As DNA, the CDR3 is TGTGCCAGTAGTATTCGGACAGGGGTCCACGAGCAGTACTTC. Its translation: CASSIRTGVHEQYF. The chain links TRBV19 to TRBJ2-7, with 9 bases that match TRBD1. V shed 3 bases, J shed 5 bases, and the junction held 5 bases outside the gene matches. The CDR3 spans 14 residues. Germline V CDR1 and CDR2: LNHDA, SQIVND (reference sequence).

CDR3 region: CSASGQAEQFF. DNA for the CDR3: TGCAGTGCTAGTGGGCAGGCTGAGCAGTTCTTC. The rearrangement uses TRBV20-1 and TRBJ2-1; D ambiguous. Per germline, CDR1 DFQATT and CDR2 SNEGSKA (reference sequence). Deletions cut 3 bases from V and 9 bases from J, with 9 bases between. CDR3 length: 11 amino acids.